This passage covers 27 T cell receptor beta chains from one sample sequenced in a study of shared T cell receptors in the human thymus. Only in-frame clones appear in the TCRdb table, and some are missing; sequencing was by immunoSEQ multiplex PCR. The repertoire holds fewer than 700,000 clones, with around 89% as singletons. These data were also reused for a study on human thymus T cells.

Sequencing used thymocytes. These TCRs come from a boy under two years old with a congenital heart defect.

This chain links TRBV12-5 with TRBJ2-7; perhaps TRBD2 as D (5 bases). Trimming removed 7 bases at V and 4 bases at J, with 11 bases between. This CDR3 has 12 residues. Germline V gene lookup returns CDR1 LGHNT and CDR2 FRNRAP. The CDR3 reads CASDSRGYEQYF. As DNA, the CDR3 is TGTGCTAGTGACTCCCGAGGGTACGAGCAGTACTTC.

The V gene is TRBV5-4, the J gene TRBJ2-2, with 15 bases that match TRBD2. CDR1 is SGHNT, CDR2 YYREEE, per germline (reference sequence). The CDR3 contains 18 residues. V lost 0 bases to trimming and J lost 2 bases; unmatched junction nucleotides: 2. The CDR3 loop is CASSLEGLAGGNTGELFF. The CDR3 bases are TGTGCCAGCAGCTTGGAGGGACTAGCGGGAGGCAACACCGGGGAGCTGTTTTTT.

J is TRBJ2-7 and V is TRBV19; 14 nucleotides agree with TRBD2. CDR3 length: 17 amino acids. V shed 6 bases, J shed 6 bases, and the junction held 13 bases outside the gene matches. Germline CDR1 and CDR2: LNHDA and SQIVND (reference sequence). The CDR3 protein is CASSPSRLAGGPGEQYF. The CDR3 coding sequence is TGTGCCAGTAGCCCCTCAAGACTAGCGGGAGGGCCTGGCGAGCAGTACTTC.

V usage is TRBV30 and J usage is TRBJ1-3, with TRBD1 matching 9 bases. Trimming at V came to 7 bases and at J to 4 bases, leaving 8 bases not matched to a gene. The germline V gene has CDR1 GTSNPN and CDR2 SVGIG (reference sequence). The CDR3 contains 14 residues. The CDR3 is CASKRGQGGNTIYF. The CDR3 DNA follows: TGTGCCTCCAAACGAGGACAGGGGGGAAACACCATATATTTT.

The chain carries TRBV9 and TRBJ2-3, with TRBD2 matching 7 bases. The CDR3 has 16 amino acids. The J segment lost 5 bases and the V segment lost 0 bases, leaving 9 bases of the junction unmatched. CDR1 and CDR2 (germline): SGDLS, YYNGEE. The CDR3 is CASSVGGRGVRDTQYF. Here the CDR3 DNA reads TGTGCCAGCAGCGTAGGCGGGAGAGGGGTAAGAGATACGCAGTATTTT.

The rearrangement uses TRBV2 and TRBJ2-4; a possible D gene is TRBD2 (5 bases). This CDR3 spans 15 amino acids. V lost 11 bases to trimming and J lost 0 bases, with 17 bases between them. CDR1 SNHLY and CDR2 FYNNEI come from the germline V gene. In nucleotides, the CDR3 is TGTGCCGCCGGGGTCAAAAATCTAGCCAAAAACATTCAGTACTTC. This codes for CAAGVKNLAKNIQYF.

V is TRBV5-4 and J is TRBJ2-3; 7 nucleotides agree with TRBD2. This CDR3 has 15 amino acids. The ends lost 1 base at V and 3 bases at J; junction bases unmatched: 5. The germline V gene has CDR1 SGHNT and CDR2 YYREEE (reference sequence). CDR3 protein: CASSLRRERTDTQYF. The CDR3 nucleotides are TGTGCCAGCAGCTTGCGGCGGGAGCGAACAGATACGCAGTATTTT. Based on the CDR3 plus reference TRBV5-4 and TRBJ2-3, the full variable domain is ETGVTQSPTHLIKTRGQQVTLRCSSQSGHNTVSWYQQALGQGPQFIFQYYREEENGRGNFPPRFSGLQFPNYSSELNVNALELDDSALYLCASSLRRERTDTQYFGPGTRLTVL.

The chain couples TRBV30 to TRBJ2-5; no firm D call. The germline V gene encodes CDR1 GTSNPN and CDR2 SVGIG (reference sequence). This CDR3 is built from 12 residues. Trimming shortened V by 0 bases and J by 5 bases, and 7 bases separated the two germline ends. This CDR3 is CAWSVFRETQYF. The DNA of the CDR3 is TGTGCCTGGAGTGTGTTTCGGGAGACCCAGTACTTC. The entire variable domain, with the rest obtained from reference TRBV30 and TRBJ2-5, is as follows: SQTIHQWPATLVQPVGSPLSLECTVEGTSNPNLYWYRQAAGRGLQLLFYSVGIGQISSEVPQNLSASRPQDRQFILSSKKLLLSDSGFYLCAWSVFRETQYFGPGTRLLVL.

This chain links TRBV27 with TRBJ2-5; D possibly corresponds to TRBD2 (6 bases). The V and J ends lost 4 bases and 2 bases respectively, with 11 bases between them. From germline, CDR1 is MNHEY and CDR2 SMNVEV (reference sequence). The CDR3 extends over 14 amino acids. The CDR3 is CASSSGSTQETQYF. The CDR3 region has the DNA TGTGCCAGCAGTTCCGGGAGTACGCAAGAGACCCAGTACTTC.

The chain links TRBV27 to TRBJ2-2; 7 nucleotides match TRBD2. With 7 bases clipped from V and 3 bases from J, the junction kept 8 bases outside the gene matches. Per germline, CDR1 MNHEY and CDR2 SMNVEV (reference sequence). The CDR3 consists of 15 residues. The CDR3 bases are TGTGCCAGCACCCCTTTCCGGGGGGACACCGGGGAGCTGTTTTTT. Residues: CASTPFRGDTGELFF.

This sequence joins TRBV2 and TRBJ2-7, with 14 bases lining up with TRBD2. J gave up 2 bases and V 0 bases, and 9 bases lay outside the gene matches. This CDR3 is built from 19 residues. In germline, CDR1 is SNHLY, CDR2 FYNNEI. CDR3 nucleotides: TGTGCCAGCAGTGAAGCCAGATCAGGGACTAGCGGGAGCCCCTACGAGCAGTACTTC. Residues: CASSEARSGTSGSPYEQYF.

V gene TRBV29-1 combines with J gene TRBJ2-4; D is perhaps TRBD2 (6 bases). Germline V CDR1 and CDR2: SQVTM, ANQGSEA. The V end was cut by 7 bases, the J end by 3 bases, with 16 bases between. The CDR3 is 14 residues long. The CDR3, as DNA: TGCAGCGCCAAGGGAGCGGGCGTCAAAAACATTCAGTACTTC. It codes for CSAKGAGVKNIQYF.

The chain joins TRBV7-9 to TRBJ2-1, with 7 bases matching TRBD1. The CDR3 is 16 residues long. Unmatched junction bases numbered 16, after V lost 5 bases and J lost 9 bases. In germline, CDR1 is SEHNR, CDR2 FQNEAQ (reference sequence). Here the CDR3 reads CASSIRQGPPSGEQFF. CDR3 nucleotide sequence: TGTGCCAGCAGCATTAGACAGGGTCCGCCTTCTGGTGAGCAGTTCTTC. The whole variable domain, filled in from reference TRBV7-9 and TRBJ2-1, reads DTGVSQNPRHKITKRGQNVTFRCDPISEHNRLYWYRQTLGQGPEFLTYFQNEAQLEKSRLLSDRFSAERPKGSFSTLEIQRTEQGDSAMYLCASSIRQGPPSGEQFFGPGTRLTVL.

The J gene is TRBJ2-5, the V gene TRBV7-9; 8 bases are shared with TRBD1. CDR1 and CDR2 (germline): SEHNR, FQNEAQ (reference sequence). The CDR3 has 15 residues. V dropped 4 bases and J dropped 5; count of bases not matched to a gene: 9. The CDR3 protein is CASSYGGRGLETQYF. CDR3 in DNA: TGTGCCAGCAGCTACGGAGGCAGGGGGCTGGAGACCCAGTACTTC.

CDR3 nucleotide sequence: TGTGCCAGCAGCGTAGATCAGGACACCTCGAGGTTGGGCTACACCTTC. It yields the protein CASSVDQDTSRLGYTF. The chain couples TRBV9 to TRBJ1-2; D possibly corresponds to TRBD1 (5 bases). The germline CDR1 and CDR2 sequences are SGDLS and YYNGEE. V was trimmed by 0 bases and J by 8 bases, leaving 20 bases between them. The CDR3 runs 16 residues. The full variable domain, in which reference TRBV9 and TRBJ1-2 provide the parts outside the CDR3, is DSGVTQTPKHLITATGQRVTLRCSPRSGDLSVYWYQQSLDQGLQFLIQYYNGEERAKGNILERFSAQQFPDLHSELNLSSLELGDSALYFCASSVDQDTSRLGYTFGSGTRLTVV.

This chain uses TRBV6-6 with TRBJ2-7; 10 bases map to TRBD1. The V gene end was trimmed by 0 bases and the J gene end by 4 bases; junction bases not matched to a gene: 6. The CDR3 is made up of 16 amino acids. Germline V gene lookup returns CDR1 MNHNY and CDR2 SVGAGI (reference sequence). DNA of the CDR3: TGTGCCAGCAGTTACTCCCCAAGACAGGGGGCTTACGAGCAGTACTTC. It encodes CASSYSPRQGAYEQYF.

CDR3 in DNA: TGTGCCAGCAGTGCATCCGGACAGGGCAATGGCTACACCTTC. The encoded protein is CASSASGQGNGYTF. This chain uses TRBV27 with TRBJ1-2; 8 nucleotides match TRBD1. The CDR3 has 14 amino acids. Germline V CDR1 and CDR2: MNHEY, SMNVEV (reference sequence). V lost 5 bases, J lost 6 bases, and 8 bases stayed unmatched.

The CDR3 nucleotides are TGTGCCAGCAGCTTCGGAGGGCAGGGGGATGGCTACACCTTC. Amino acid sequence: CASSFGGQGDGYTF. The chain is built from TRBV5-5 and TRBJ1-2, with 7 bases fitting TRBD1. The V gene's germline CDR1 is SGHKS and CDR2 YYEKEE (reference sequence). The V segment lost 2 bases and the J segment 6 bases; nucleotides outside the gene matches: 7. CDR3 length: 14 amino acids. The full variable domain, rest sourced from reference TRBV5-5 and TRBJ1-2, is DAGVTQSPTHLIKTRGQQVTLRCSPISGHKSVSWYQQVLGQGPQFIFQYYEKEERGRGNFPDRFSARQFPNYSSELNVNALLLGDSALYLCASSFGGQGDGYTFGSGTRLTVV.

The chain carries TRBV11-3 and TRBJ2-2, with 11 bases aligning to TRBD1. Germline CDR1 and CDR2: SGHNT and YENEEA. The CDR3 length is 15 residues. V shed 6 bases, J shed 6 bases, and the junction held 6 bases outside the gene matches. DNA of the CDR3: TGTGCCAGCAGTTGGGACAGGGGGAGGGCCGGGGAGCTGTTTTTT. Amino acids: CASSWDRGRAGELFF.

In its sample, this clone was seen a few times. The chain uses TRBV28 and TRBJ2-7; TRBD2 agrees at 7 bases. This CDR3 is 17 amino acids long. The germline gives CDR1 MDHEN, CDR2 SYDVKM. The V segment lost 7 bases and the J segment 7 bases; nucleotides outside the gene matches: 22. CDR3: CASTIWRASGELGEQYF. CDR3 nucleotides: TGTGCCAGCACCATTTGGAGGGCTAGCGGCGAGTTGGGGGAGCAGTACTTC.

V is TRBV5-6 and J is TRBJ2-1; D perhaps matches TRBD2 (7 bases). There are 17 residues in the CDR3. Trimming pared 2 bases from V and 3 bases from J, leaving 18 bases between. Germline CDR1 SGHDT, CDR2 YYEEEE. The CDR3 DNA is TGTGCCAGCAGCTTAGCGGGCCAGGGGAGGGTCTACAATGAGCAGTTCTTC. It is translated as CASSLAGQGRVYNEQFF.

The rearrangement joins TRBV19 to TRBJ1-1; 11 bases agree with TRBD1. CDR1 is LNHDA and CDR2 is SQIVND in the germline V gene (reference sequence). CDR3 length equals 16 residues. The ends lost 5 bases at V and 1 base at J; junction bases unmatched: 6. CDR3 bases: TGTGCCAGTAGTTGGACAGGGGGCCTCTCGAACACTGAAGCTTTCTTT. Amino acids: CASSWTGGLSNTEAFF.

The gene calls are TRBV5-5 and TRBJ2-7; D perhaps matches TRBD1 (5 bases). Trimming cost V 4 bases and J 5 bases, with 10 bases left between them. Germline assignment: CDR1 SGHKS and CDR2 YYEKEE (reference sequence). This CDR3 has 12 residues. The CDR3 sequence is CASSVGANEQYF. The CDR3 region has the DNA TGTGCCAGCAGCGTAGGGGCGAACGAGCAGTACTTC.

The rearrangement links TRBV28 to TRBJ2-6; TRBD1 is a possible D gene (6 bases). The V end lost 4 bases, the J end lost 0 bases, and 10 bases lay between the germline ends. The germline V gene encodes CDR1 MDHEN and CDR2 SYDVKM. The CDR3 is made up of 16 amino acids. CDR3: CASSWTVSSGANVLTF. In DNA form, the CDR3 reads TGTGCCAGCAGTTGGACAGTTAGCTCTGGGGCCAACGTCCTGACTTTC.

This chain links TRBV9 with TRBJ2-1; 9 bases are shared with TRBD2. Germline V gives CDR1 SGDLS, CDR2 YYNGEE. J was trimmed by 5 bases and V by 1 base; bases with no gene match: 7. There are 16 residues in the CDR3. CDR3 in DNA: TGTGCCAGCAGCGTAAACCGACTAGCGGACGACAATGAGCAGTTCTTC. It is translated as CASSVNRLADDNEQFF. The complete variable domain, with remaining parts taken from reference TRBV9 and TRBJ2-1, reads DSGVTQTPKHLITATGQRVTLRCSPRSGDLSVYWYQQSLDQGLQFLIQYYNGEERAKGNILERFSAQQFPDLHSELNLSSLELGDSALYFCASSVNRLADDNEQFFGPGTRLTVL.

The rearrangement uses TRBV2 and TRBJ2-7; TRBD1 is a possible D gene (6 bases). Trimming removed 4 bases at V and 4 bases at J, with 8 bases between. CDR3 length: 12 residues. Germline values: CDR1 SNHLY, CDR2 FYNNEI. CDR3 region: CASSGQDYEQYF. Here the CDR3 DNA reads TGTGCCAGCAGTGGACAGGATTACGAGCAGTACTTC.

The chain employs TRBV6-5 and TRBJ2-7, with TRBD1 matching 8 bases. Germline V gene lookup returns CDR1 MNHEY and CDR2 SVGAGI. The CDR3 extends over 14 amino acids. After removal of 5 bases from V and 3 bases from J, the junction contained 6 bases not matched to a gene. CDR3 DNA sequence: TGTGCCAGCAGTCCCCGGGACAGGCACTACGAGCAGTACTTC. Protein product: CASSPRDRHYEQYF.